This passage covers 4 T cell receptor beta chains from one sample sequenced in a study of T cell responses to AZD1222 COVID-19 vaccine. The protocol was immunoSEQ multiplex PCR, while the TCRdb copy is restricted to in-frame clones and leaves out a portion. The table lists roughly 97,000 clones, 89% of them singletons. The specimen comprised peripheral blood, sampled on day 0 of AZD1222 vaccination. Receptors were obtained from an adult in good health.

The chain joins TRBV11-2 to TRBJ2-1; TRBD2 agrees at 12 bases. CDR1 SGHAT and CDR2 FQNNGV come from the germline V gene. CDR3 length equals 18 residues. V shed 1 base and J 3 bases; nucleotides not matched to a gene: 7. The CDR3 bases are TGTGCCAGCAGCTTAGTCCAACTAGCGGGGGGCCGCTACAATGAGCAGTTCTTC. It yields the protein CASSLVQLAGGRYNEQFF.

The chain carries TRBV27 and TRBJ1-6; D is perhaps TRBD1 (6 bases). V was shortened by 0 bases and J by 1 base, with 16 bases between the two germline ends. CDR3 length: 19 amino acids. CDR1 MNHEY and CDR2 SMNVEV come from the germline V gene (reference sequence). In DNA, the CDR3 is TGTGCCAGCAGTTTATCGAGGCAGGGGACGGGGTCCTATAATTCACCCCTCCACTTT. It encodes CASSLSRQGTGSYNSPLHF.

This sequence joins TRBV6-5 and TRBJ2-5, with 7 bases lining up with TRBD1. Germline trimming cut 10 bases from V and 0 bases from J; bases unmatched to any gene: 5. CDR1 and CDR2 from the germline V gene are MNHEY and SVGAGI. There are 13 residues in the CDR3. This CDR3 is CANRDSHQETQYF. DNA for the CDR3: TGTGCCAATCGGGACAGCCACCAAGAGACCCAGTACTTC.

The rearrangement links TRBV6-5 to TRBJ1-2, with D tentatively TRBD1 (6 bases). Trimming pared 8 bases from V and 0 bases from J, leaving 13 bases between. CDR3 size: 14 residues. Germline assignment: CDR1 MNHEY and CDR2 SVGAGI. CDR3 amino acids: CASGGTSANYGYTF. The CDR3 DNA follows: TGTGCCAGCGGGGGGACATCGGCTAACTATGGCTACACCTTC.